This T cell receptor (beta chain) was documented in a study of lymphopenia after photon versus proton radiotherapy. Assay used: immunoSEQ multiplex PCR; TCRdb lists only in-frame clones, some missing. The sample shows more than 80,000 clones, about 86% of them seen only once. V shed 0 bases and J shed 5 bases, with 8 bases lying between them. This CDR3 has 14 amino acids. The germline V gene has CDR1 MNHNY and CDR2 SVGAGI (reference sequence). This TCR came from a man aged 55 to 70 with pancreatic cancer. The V and J genes are TRBV6-6 and TRBJ2-1; a weak D match, TRBD1 (5 bases). Specimen: peripheral blood, collected from a patient treated with proton-based radiotherapy. The CDR3 loop reads CASSYSGQDNEQFF. Here the CDR3 DNA reads TGTGCCAGCAGTTACTCGGGGCAGGACAATGAGCAGTTCTTC.